A selection of T cell receptor beta chains follows, all from one sample in a study of cytomegalovirus exposure and HLA in healthy donors. Generated by immunoSEQ multiplex PCR, the TCRdb table keeps only in-frame clones and is missing some. Of a few hundred thousand clones listed, approximately 90% are singletons. The sequencing input was PBMCs. The source of these receptors is a woman aged 18-29 years in good health and CMV-seronegative. CDR3s include the opening cysteine and the closing phenylalanine or tryptophan. A D gene is named only where the DNA matches it firmly. The listing skips clone size in some rows; elsewhere it reads once, few, many or a size class.

length	J	D	size	V	DNA	CDR3
11	TRBJ2-5	TRBD2	.	TRBV20-1	TGCAGTGTCGGGGAGGGGAGGGAGCAGTACTTC	CSVGEGREQYF
16	TRBJ1-5	.	.	TRBV21-1	TGTGCCAGCAGCAAACCAGAGAGGACAGAGAATCAGCCCCAGCATTTT	CASSKPERTENQPQHF
14	TRBJ1-2	.	.	TRBV10-3	TGTGCCATCAGTGTGGAGGTTACTAACTATGGCTACACCTTC	CAISVEVTNYGYTF
12	TRBJ2-5	.	once	TRBV7-9	TGTGCCAGCAGCTTAGGGTCAGGGGTCCAGTACTTC	CASSLGSGVQYF
13	TRBJ1-1	.	once	TRBV5-6	TGTGCCAGCAGCTTGCTAGCTAACACTGAAGCTTTCTTT	CASSLLANTEAFF
12	TRBJ2-2	.	.	TRBV2	TGTGCCAGCCAGCGGTTCACCGGGGAGCTGTTTTTT	CASQRFTGELFF
15	TRBJ2-6	.	.	TRBV5-1	TGCGCCAGCAGCTTGGGGGCTTCTGGGGCCAACGTCCTGACTTTC	CASSLGASGANVLTF
16	TRBJ2-1	TRBD2	once	TRBV4-1	TGCGCCAGCACCCAATTCCTGGGACTAGATTATATTGAGCAGTTCTTC	CASTQFLGLDYIEQFF
16	TRBJ2-3	.	.	TRBV11-2	TGTGCCAGCAGCTTAGCGGACTGGTATTCCACAGATACGCAGTATTTT	CASSLADWYSTDTQYF
15	TRBJ2-7	TRBD2	.	TRBV6-1	TGTGCCAGCAGTGAGGGGGGGTATCGCTCCTACGAGCAGTACTTC	CASSEGGYRSYEQYF
18	TRBJ1-5	TRBD1	.	TRBV4-1	TGCGCCAGCAGCCTCCTCGCGGCCGGGACAGGGTCGAATCAGCCCCAGCATTTT	CASSLLAAGTGSNQPQHF
14	TRBJ2-5	.	.	TRBV7-9	TGTGCCAGCAGCTTAGGTACTAGCTATGAGACCCAGTACTTC	CASSLGTSYETQYF
14	TRBJ2-7	.	.	TRBV19	TGTGCCAGTAGTATGGAGGGGCAATCCTACGAGCAGTACTTC	CASSMEGQSYEQYF
15	TRBJ2-5	TRBD2	.	TRBV19	TGTGCCAGTAGTATAGTGGGGGGGGGAGGAGAGACCCAGTACTTC	CASSIVGGGGETQYF
14	TRBJ2-1	.	.	TRBV2	TGTGCCAGCTCCGGGGCGGGGGCCGGGGATGAGCAGTTCTTC	CASSGAGAGDEQFF
16	TRBJ2-1	.	.	TRBV18	TGTGCCAGCTCACCAGACCGGGATCAATCCTACAATGAGCAGTTCTTC	CASSPDRDQSYNEQFF
15	TRBJ1-5	.	few	TRBV9	TGTGCCAGCAGCGTAGGATCAGGAAGCAATCAGCCCCAGCATTTT	CASSVGSGSNQPQHF
12	TRBJ2-1	TRBD2	.	TRBV27	TGTGCCAGCAGAACCGGGACTAGAGGGTCAGTCTTC	CASRTGTRGSVF
15	TRBJ2-7	.	.	TRBV5-6	TGTGCCAGCCCCCCCCGAAGGGGGGGGTCCTACGAGCAGTACTTC	CASPPRRGGSYEQYF
13	TRBJ2-5	TRBD2	.	TRBV19	TGTGCCAGTAGTATAAGGGGAGGGGAGACCCAGTACTTC	CASSIRGGETQYF
17	TRBJ1-2	.	once	TRBV27	TGTGCCAGCAGTTTATCGGCAGGGCTAAAGCATAACTATGGCTACACCTTC	CASSLSAGLKHNYGYTF
13	TRBJ2-7	.	once	TRBV5-1	TGCGCCAGCAGCTTGGCGGCAGGGTCAGAGCAGTACTTC	CASSLAAGSEQYF
15	TRBJ1-6	TRBD1	.	TRBV7-8	TGTGCCAGCAGCTTAGTTATACAGGGGGATTCACCCCTCCACTTT	CASSLVIQGDSPLHF
16	TRBJ2-2	.	.	TRBV15	TGTGCCACCAGCGGATCCTCCAGGGGCACGGCTGGGGAGCTGTTTTTT	CATSGSSRGTAGELFF
17	TRBJ2-5	TRBD2	.	TRBV7-7	TGTGCCAGCAGCTTGGCCGGGGGGGCCACCGCTGGGGAGACCCAGTACTTC	CASSLAGGATAGETQYF
13	TRBJ1-5	.	.	TRBV2	TGTGCCACCCGGAAGGGGAGCAATCAGCCCCAGCATTTT	CATRKGSNQPQHF